This T cell receptor (beta chain) derives from a study of naive and memory T cell subsets. Study-level points and caveats: Over 85% of naive TCR sequences appeared only once, unlike memory subsets. The power law exponent of TCR abundance differed between naive and memory cells.

V was clipped by 7 bases and J by 7 bases, with 10 bases between them. Per germline, CDR1 SNHLY and CDR2 FYNNEI. The CDR3 runs to 12 residues. This clonotype has just one count. Its specificity is not known. An equimolar mix of two oligonucleotides served as the beta constant-region primer for TRBC1 and TRBC2. The cDNA 3' end received a ligated single-stranded oligonucleotide carrying the SP2 primer and a 12-nucleotide UMI. TCRdb reprocessed the UMI-ligation and nested PCR reads via MiXCR and lists one record per CDR3 protein. The sample includes some 85,000 distinct CDR3 sequences, 13% of them seen just once.

The chain employs TRBV2 and TRBJ1-4; TRBD1 might be the D (5 bases). The TCR comes from a human donor in good health. Sequenced: central memory CD4+ T cells from blood. CDR3 residues: CASKRGSEKLFF. DNA for the CDR3: TGTGCCAGCAAGAGGGGTTCTGAAAAACTGTTTTTT.